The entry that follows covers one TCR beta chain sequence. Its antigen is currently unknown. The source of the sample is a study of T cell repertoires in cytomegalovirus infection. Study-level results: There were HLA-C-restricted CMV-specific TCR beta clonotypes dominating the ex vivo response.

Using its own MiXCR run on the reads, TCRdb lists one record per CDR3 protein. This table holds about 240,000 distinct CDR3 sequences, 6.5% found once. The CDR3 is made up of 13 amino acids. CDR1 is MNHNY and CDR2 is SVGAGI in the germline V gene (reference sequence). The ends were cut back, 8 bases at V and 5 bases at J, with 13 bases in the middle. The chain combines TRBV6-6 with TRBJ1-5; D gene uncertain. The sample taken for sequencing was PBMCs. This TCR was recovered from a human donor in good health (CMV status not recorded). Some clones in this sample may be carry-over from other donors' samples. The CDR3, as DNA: TGTGCCAGCCACCGTCTGGGAGATCAGCCCCAGCATTTT. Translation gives CASHRLGDQPQHF.